The 19 T cell receptor beta chains listed next were all sequenced from one sample in a study of T cells expressing NK-cell markers. TCRdb reprocessed the 5' RACE reads, keeping one entry per CDR3 protein, no DNA. The ten most abundant clones cover over 50% of a sample with around 14,000 distinct CDR3 sequences. Sample: blood T cells: a sorted CD56 or NKG2C T cell subset, CD4+ or CD8+ T cells, or bulk PBMC T cells (not recorded which). The receptors come from a man aged 18-69 years in good health.

This rearrangement joins TRBV7-2 to TRBJ1-2; TCRdb indicates TRBD1, and absent DNA this call remains unverified. This CDR3 contains 15 residues. CDR1 SGHTA and CDR2 FQGNSA come from the germline V gene. CDR3: CASSPRAGVNYGYTF. Full variable domain (missing parts from reference TRBV7-2 and TRBJ1-2): GAGVSQSPSNKVTEKGKDVELRCDPISGHTALYWYRQSLGQGLEFLIYFQGNSAPDKSGLPSDRFSAERTGGSVSTLTIQRTQQEDSAVYLCASSPRAGVNYGYTFGSGTRLTVV.

This sequence joins TRBV5-1 and TRBJ2-7; the D call of TRBD1 rests on TCRdb alone, since no DNA is present to check it. The CDR3 is 15 residues long. The germline gives CDR1 SGHRS, CDR2 YFSETQ. CDR3 sequence: CASSQGQTSSYEQYF.

The CDR3 spells CASSLGGGEHYGYTF. This rearrangement joins TRBV7-9 to TRBJ1-2. The V gene's germline CDR1 is SEHNR and CDR2 FQNEAQ (reference sequence). CDR3 length: 15 residues.

The chain links TRBV12-3 or TRBV12-4 to TRBJ2-5; TCRdb picks TRBD1, but there is no DNA to check that call. The length of the CDR3 is 14 residues. The CDR3: CASSPGTDQETQYF.

The chain uses TRBV5-1 and TRBJ2-2; TCRdb indicates TRBD1, and absent DNA this call remains unverified. There are 15 residues in the CDR3. The germline V gene encodes CDR1 SGHRS and CDR2 YFSETQ. The CDR3 is CASSSRAGRTGELFF.

The CDR3 region is CSARGVGYEQYF. The genes are TRBV20-1 and TRBJ2-7. The V gene's germline CDR1 is DFQATT and CDR2 SNEGSKA (reference sequence). The CDR3 is made up of 12 amino acids.

The chain combines TRBV20-1 with TRBJ2-3. CDR1 is DFQATT, CDR2 SNEGSKA, per germline (reference sequence). The CDR3 is made up of 12 amino acids. The CDR3 spells CSARTRADTQYF.

V is TRBV9 and J is TRBJ2-3. Germline V gene sequence: CDR1 SGDLS, CDR2 YYNGEE. The CDR3 has 12 residues. The CDR3 protein is CASSVDGDTQYF.

V usage is TRBV7-9 and J usage is TRBJ1-2. The CDR3 is made up of 13 amino acids. CDR1 and CDR2 (germline): SEHNR, FQNEAQ (reference sequence). This chain's CDR3 is CASSLVERDGYTF.

This sequence joins TRBV9 and TRBJ2-7; TCRdb's D call, TRBD1, is unchecked because there is no DNA. Germline loops: CDR1 SGDLS, CDR2 YYNGEE. The CDR3 consists of 16 residues. The CDR3 sequence: CASSPSGQGRGYEQYF.

This chain links TRBV11-1 with TRBJ2-4; the TCRdb call, TRBD2, lacks DNA for checking. Germline CDR1 SGHAT, CDR2 FQDESV (reference sequence). The CDR3 covers 18 residues. The CDR3 sequence: CASSLGPDQGRAKNIQYF.

The gene calls are TRBV28 and TRBJ1-2; TCRdb picks TRBD1, but there is no DNA to check that call. The CDR3 consists of 14 residues. Germline loops: CDR1 MDHEN, CDR2 SYDVKM. This chain's CDR3 is CASTTGVSDYGYTF.

The chain combines TRBV6-2 or TRBV6-3 with TRBJ2-1; TCRdb returns TRBD2, unconfirmable since there is no DNA. The CDR3 loop spans 16 amino acids. CDR1 is MNHEY and CDR2 is SVGEGT in the germline V gene. The CDR3 sequence: CASSYSKAGTETEQFF.

The CDR3 sequence is CASSLTGFDQPQHF. The chain combines TRBV7-9 with TRBJ1-5; the TCRdb call, TRBD1, lacks DNA for checking. The CDR3 runs to 14 residues. Per germline, CDR1 SEHNR and CDR2 FQNEAQ (reference sequence).

The rearrangement joins TRBV5-1 to TRBJ2-1. The CDR3 is 15 residues long. CDR1 is SGHRS, CDR2 YFSETQ, per germline. CDR3: CASSVVGGAHNEQFF.

The chain has TRBV5-1 and TRBJ2-2; TCRdb lists TRBD2, though no DNA is available to test this call. Germline V gene sequence: CDR1 SGHRS, CDR2 YFSETQ. The CDR3 has 15 residues. The CDR3 sequence is CASSVTSGSSGELFF.

Here the CDR3 reads CSVEKSLMGGYTF. This chain joins TRBV29-1 and TRBJ1-2. CDR3 length: 13 residues. Germline V gene data show CDR1 as SQVTM and CDR2 as ANQGSEA.

This chain connects TRBV6-6 to TRBJ1-1; TCRdb names TRBD1, which stays unverified in the absence of DNA. The CDR3 length is 12 residues. Germline V lookup: CDR1 MNHNY, CDR2 SVGAGI (reference sequence). CDR3 loop: CASLDGGTEAFF.

The V and J genes are TRBV3-1 and TRBJ2-1; the D call from TCRdb, TRBD2, cannot be confirmed without DNA. The V gene's germline CDR1 is LGHDT and CDR2 YNNKEL (reference sequence). This CDR3 is 17 amino acids long. This CDR3 reads CASSQDPSGRIYNEQFF.